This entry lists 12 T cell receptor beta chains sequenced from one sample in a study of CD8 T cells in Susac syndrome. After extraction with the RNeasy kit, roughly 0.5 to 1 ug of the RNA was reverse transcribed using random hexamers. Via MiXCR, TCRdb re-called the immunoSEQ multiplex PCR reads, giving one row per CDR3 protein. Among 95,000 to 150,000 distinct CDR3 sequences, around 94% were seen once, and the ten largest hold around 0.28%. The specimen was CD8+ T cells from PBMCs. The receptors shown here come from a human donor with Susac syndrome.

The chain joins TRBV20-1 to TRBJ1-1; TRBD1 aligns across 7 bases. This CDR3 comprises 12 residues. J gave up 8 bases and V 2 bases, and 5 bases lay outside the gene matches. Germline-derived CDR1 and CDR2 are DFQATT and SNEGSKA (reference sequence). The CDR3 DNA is TGCAGTGCTAGATGGGCGGACAGGGAAGCTTTCTTT. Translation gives CSARWADREAFF.

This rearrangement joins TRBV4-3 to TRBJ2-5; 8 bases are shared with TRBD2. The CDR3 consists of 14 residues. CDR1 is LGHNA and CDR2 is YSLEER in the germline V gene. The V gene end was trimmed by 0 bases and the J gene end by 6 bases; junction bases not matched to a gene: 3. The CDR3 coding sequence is TGCGCCAGCAGCCAAGAATTAGCGGGGCAGACCCAGTACTTC. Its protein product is CASSQELAGQTQYF.

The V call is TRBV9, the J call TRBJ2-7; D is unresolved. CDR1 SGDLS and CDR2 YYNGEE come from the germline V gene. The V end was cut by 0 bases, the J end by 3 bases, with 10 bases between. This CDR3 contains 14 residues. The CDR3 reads CASSVAMGNYEQYF. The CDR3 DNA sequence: TGTGCCAGCAGCGTAGCTATGGGAAACTACGAGCAGTACTTC. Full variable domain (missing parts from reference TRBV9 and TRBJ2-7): DSGVTQTPKHLITATGQRVTLRCSPRSGDLSVYWYQQSLDQGLQFLIQYYNGEERAKGNILERFSAQQFPDLHSELNLSSLELGDSALYFCASSVAMGNYEQYFGPGTRLTVT.

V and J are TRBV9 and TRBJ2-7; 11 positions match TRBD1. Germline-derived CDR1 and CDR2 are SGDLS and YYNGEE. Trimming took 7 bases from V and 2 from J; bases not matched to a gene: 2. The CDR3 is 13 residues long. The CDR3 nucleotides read TGTGCCAGCGGACAGGGGGCAGCCTACGAGCAGTACTTC. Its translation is CASGQGAAYEQYF.

The chain's CDR3 is CASSRGVVPTNEKLFF. The DNA for the CDR3 is TGTGCCAGCAGCCGCGGTGTGGTGCCTACTAATGAAAAACTGTTTTTT. This chain uses TRBV6-1 with TRBJ1-4; no reliable D call. CDR1 and CDR2 from the germline V gene are MNHNS and SASEGT. V was trimmed by 6 bases and J by 2 bases, leaving 16 bases between them. This CDR3 is 16 amino acids long.

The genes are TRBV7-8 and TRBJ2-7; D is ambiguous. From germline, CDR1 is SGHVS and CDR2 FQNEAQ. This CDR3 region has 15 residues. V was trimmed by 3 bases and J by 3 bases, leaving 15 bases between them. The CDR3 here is CASSFGLPELYEQYF. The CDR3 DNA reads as TGTGCCAGCAGCTTTGGCCTTCCCGAACTCTACGAGCAGTACTTC.

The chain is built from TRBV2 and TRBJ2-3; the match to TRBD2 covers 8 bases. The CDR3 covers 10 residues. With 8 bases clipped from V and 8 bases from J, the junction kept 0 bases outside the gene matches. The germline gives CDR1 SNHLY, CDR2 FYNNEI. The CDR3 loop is CASAGGTQYF. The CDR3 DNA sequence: TGTGCCAGCGCGGGGGGTACGCAGTATTTT. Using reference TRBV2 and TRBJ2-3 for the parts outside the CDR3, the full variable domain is EPEVTQTPSHQVTQMGQEVILRCVPISNHLYFYWYRQILGQKVEFLVSFYNNEISEKSEIFDDQFSVERPDGSNFTLKIRSTKLEDSAMYFCASAGGTQYFGPGTRLTVL.

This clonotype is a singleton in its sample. CDR3 region: CAIMGGDYGYTF. The CDR3 DNA reads TGTGCCATCATGGGGGGGGACTATGGCTACACCTTC. The V call is TRBV10-3, the J call TRBJ1-2; D is possibly TRBD1 (5 bases). The CDR3 contains 12 residues. Per the germline V gene, CDR1 is ENHRY and CDR2 is SYGVKD. V was pared by 7 bases and J by 3 bases, with 9 bases between.

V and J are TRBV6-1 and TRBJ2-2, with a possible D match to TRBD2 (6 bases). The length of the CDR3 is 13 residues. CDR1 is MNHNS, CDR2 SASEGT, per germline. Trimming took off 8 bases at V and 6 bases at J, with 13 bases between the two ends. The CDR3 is CASAGRWAGELFF. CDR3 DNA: TGTGCCAGCGCTGGGAGGTGGGCCGGGGAGCTGTTTTTT.

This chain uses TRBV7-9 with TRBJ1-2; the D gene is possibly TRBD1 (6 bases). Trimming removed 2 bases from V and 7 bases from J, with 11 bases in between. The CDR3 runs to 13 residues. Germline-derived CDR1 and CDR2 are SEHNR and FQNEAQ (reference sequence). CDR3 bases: TGTGCCAGCAGCTTACCAGGGGATCTTGGCTACACCTTC. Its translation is CASSLPGDLGYTF.

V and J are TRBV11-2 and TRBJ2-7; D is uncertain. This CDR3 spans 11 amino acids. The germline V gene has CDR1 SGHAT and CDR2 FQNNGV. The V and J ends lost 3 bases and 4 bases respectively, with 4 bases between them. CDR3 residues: CASSFLYEQYF. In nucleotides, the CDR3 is TGTGCCAGCAGCTTCCTATACGAGCAGTACTTC.

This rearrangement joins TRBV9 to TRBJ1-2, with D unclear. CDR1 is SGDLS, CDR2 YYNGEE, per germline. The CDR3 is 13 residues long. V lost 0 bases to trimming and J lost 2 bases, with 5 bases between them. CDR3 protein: CASSVGQNYGYTF. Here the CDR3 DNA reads TGTGCCAGCAGCGTAGGGCAGAACTATGGCTACACCTTC.